This record looks at one T cell receptor (beta chain) sequence and its context. The antigen remains undetermined. Trimming removed 3 bases from V and 5 bases from J; junction bases left unmatched: 3. This CDR3 comprises 15 residues. Germline loops: CDR1 SGDLS, CDR2 YYNGEE. Deep-level settings were used for running the assay. Every subset's genomic DNA went evenly onto several immunoSEQ plates. Assay used: immunoSEQ multiplex PCR; TCRdb lists only in-frame clones, some missing. The table records millions of clones, about 95% of them present only once. The sample comes from a study of shared clonotypes between healthy human individuals. Study conclusions and caveats: Clonotypes that were shared across a handful of donors made up roughly 5% of naive CD4 clonotypes.

Terminally differentiated effector memory CD45RA+ cells were excluded from the naive CD8 cells, which were CD45RO-negative and positively selected for CCR7. The chain is built from TRBV9 and TRBJ2-2, with 11 bases aligning to TRBD2. The sequence derives from a man aged 18 to 29 in good health. The sample was naive CD8+ T cells sorted from blood. CDR3 protein: CASSGTSGRTGELFF. CDR3 nucleotide sequence: TGTGCCAGCAGCGGCACTAGCGGGAGAACCGGGGAGCTGTTTTTT.